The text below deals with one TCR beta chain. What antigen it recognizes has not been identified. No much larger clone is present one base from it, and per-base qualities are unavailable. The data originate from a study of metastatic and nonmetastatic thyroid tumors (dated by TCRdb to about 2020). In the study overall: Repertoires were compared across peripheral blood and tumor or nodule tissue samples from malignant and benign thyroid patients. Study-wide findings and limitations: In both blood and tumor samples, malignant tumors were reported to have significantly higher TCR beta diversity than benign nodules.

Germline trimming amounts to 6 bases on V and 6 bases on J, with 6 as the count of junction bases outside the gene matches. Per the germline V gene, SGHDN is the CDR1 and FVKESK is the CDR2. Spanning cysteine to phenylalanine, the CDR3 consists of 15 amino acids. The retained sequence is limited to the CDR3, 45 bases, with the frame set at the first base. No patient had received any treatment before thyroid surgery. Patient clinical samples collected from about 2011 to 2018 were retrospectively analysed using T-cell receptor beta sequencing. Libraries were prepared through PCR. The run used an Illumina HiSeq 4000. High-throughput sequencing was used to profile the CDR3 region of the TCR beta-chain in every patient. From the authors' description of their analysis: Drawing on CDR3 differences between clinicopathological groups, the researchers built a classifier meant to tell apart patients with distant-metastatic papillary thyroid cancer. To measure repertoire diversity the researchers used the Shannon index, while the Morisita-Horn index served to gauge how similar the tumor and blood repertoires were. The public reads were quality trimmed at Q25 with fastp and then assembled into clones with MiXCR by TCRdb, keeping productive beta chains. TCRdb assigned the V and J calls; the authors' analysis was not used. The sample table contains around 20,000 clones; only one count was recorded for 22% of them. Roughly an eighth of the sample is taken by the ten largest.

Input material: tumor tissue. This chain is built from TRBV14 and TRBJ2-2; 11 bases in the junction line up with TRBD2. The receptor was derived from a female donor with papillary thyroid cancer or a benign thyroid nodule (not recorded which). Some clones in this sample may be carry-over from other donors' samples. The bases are TGTGCCAGCAGTCATAGCGGGAGGGCCTCCGGGGAGCTGTTTTTT. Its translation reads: CASSHSGRASGELFF.